Following are 14 T cell receptor beta chains from one sample sequenced in a study of blood T cells in healthy people across ages. PCR was performed a second time for about 6 to 12 cycles using a sample-barcoded 5' primer and a J-beta primer mix. TCRdb redid the calling of the 5' RACE reads with MiXCR, one entry per CDR3 protein. Here the sample spans approximately 880,000 distinct CDR3 sequences, roughly 43% being singletons. Sequenced material: blood. These receptors originate from a man between 25 and 39 years old in good health.

The J gene is TRBJ1-1, the V gene TRBV14; TRBD1 matches at 7 bases. The CDR3 extends over 16 amino acids. V was clipped by 3 bases and J by 1 base; unmatched bases: 8. Per germline, CDR1 SGHDN and CDR2 FVKESK. Here the CDR3 DNA reads TGTGCCAGCAGCCAGCCCCGACAGGGTGCGAACACTGAAGCTTTCTTT. As protein: CASSQPRQGANTEAFF.

This clonotype occurred a few times. The V and J genes are TRBV5-5 and TRBJ2-1; 9 bases agree with TRBD2. With V trimmed by 3 bases and J by 1 base, 5 bases remained unmatched. Germline CDR1 SGHKS, CDR2 YYEKEE (reference sequence). This CDR3 has 16 amino acids. CDR3 nucleotide sequence: TGTGCCAGCAGCTACTCTAGCGGGGAGTCCTACAATGAGCAGTTCTTC. Translation gives CASSYSSGESYNEQFF.

This chain joins TRBV5-1 and TRBJ2-3; no clear D gene. V was cut by 5 bases and J by 5 bases, with 15 bases left in between. The CDR3 runs 14 residues. Germline V lookup: CDR1 SGHRS, CDR2 YFSETQ. CDR3 region: CASSRQLVVDTQYF. CDR3 coding DNA: TGCGCCAGCAGTCGCCAATTAGTCGTAGATACGCAGTATTTT.

The sample holds a few counts of this clonotype. The chain employs TRBV12-3 or TRBV12-4 and TRBJ2-5; a possible D gene is TRBD2 (5 bases). The CDR3 sequence is 11 residues long. V lost 7 bases to trimming and J lost 6 bases, with 9 bases between them. CDR3 residues: CASTHGKTQYF. The CDR3 nucleotides read TGTGCCAGCACCCACGGGAAGACCCAGTACTTC.

This clonotype was seen a few times. The V and J genes are TRBV4-2 and TRBJ2-5; 10 positions agree with TRBD1. V was pared by 0 bases and J by 3 bases, with 7 bases of the junction left unmatched. This CDR3 contains 17 residues. Germline loops: CDR1 LGHNA, CDR2 YNFKEQ. The CDR3 loop reads CASSQEKPGTGEETQYF. Here the CDR3 DNA reads TGTGCCAGCAGCCAAGAGAAACCCGGGACAGGGGAAGAGACCCAGTACTTC.

This clonotype showed up just a few times. This chain links TRBV11-3 with TRBJ1-2; TRBD1 matches at 10 bases. J was trimmed by 4 bases and V by 4 bases; bases with no gene match: 9. The germline V gene has CDR1 SGHNT and CDR2 YENEEA. This CDR3 contains 16 residues. The CDR3: CASSSRDRGLAYGYTF. Written as DNA, the CDR3 is TGTGCCAGCAGCTCACGGGACAGGGGTTTGGCCTATGGCTACACCTTC.

The chain recombines TRBV9 with TRBJ2-5; 9 nucleotides agree with TRBD2. CDR3 length: 16 residues. J lost 2 bases, V lost 3 bases, and 8 bases had no gene match. Germline V gives CDR1 SGDLS, CDR2 YYNGEE. CDR3 loop: CASSALAGLAQETQYF. The CDR3 nucleotides are TGTGCCAGCAGCGCCCTGGCGGGACTAGCACAAGAGACCCAGTACTTC. Combining the CDR3 with reference TRBV9 and TRBJ2-5 gives the whole variable domain DSGVTQTPKHLITATGQRVTLRCSPRSGDLSVYWYQQSLDQGLQFLIQYYNGEERAKGNILERFSAQQFPDLHSELNLSSLELGDSALYFCASSALAGLAQETQYFGPGTRLLVL.

This clonotype was detected only a few times. The rearrangement uses TRBV29-1 and TRBJ1-1; weak D call: TRBD1 (5 bases). The CDR3 has 13 amino acids. Trimming took 7 bases from V and 1 from J, leaving 13 bases between them. CDR1 is SQVTM and CDR2 is ANQGSEA in the germline V gene. In nucleotides, the CDR3 is TGCAGCGCCACCAGGGCGAGGAACACTGAAGCTTTCTTT. Its protein product is CSATRARNTEAFF.

V is TRBV20-1 and J is TRBJ1-1; tentative D call: TRBD1 (6 bases). The germline gives CDR1 DFQATT, CDR2 SNEGSKA (reference sequence). This CDR3 contains 16 residues. The V and J ends lost 0 bases and 1 base respectively, with 15 bases between them. In DNA form, the CDR3 reads TGCAGTGCTAGAGAGTTGGCAGGGGTAAAGAACACTGAAGCTTTCTTT. It codes for CSARELAGVKNTEAFF.

The rearrangement joins TRBV6-4 to TRBJ2-1; perhaps TRBD2 as D (5 bases). V was shortened by 0 bases and J by 12 bases, with 15 bases between the two germline ends. Per the germline V gene, CDR1 is MRHNA and CDR2 is SNTAGT. The CDR3 runs 14 residues. CDR3 bases: TGTGCCAGCAGTGACTCGTTAGACTACAATCGGCAGTTCTTC. Protein sequence: CASSDSLDYNRQFF.

This clonotype was observed a few times. This chain joins TRBV2 and TRBJ2-7; the match to TRBD1 covers 10 bases. The end of the DNA aligns better with TRBJ2-4, so the J call may be wrong. CDR3 length: 15 residues. Germline CDR1 is SNHLY and CDR2 is FYNNEI. Here the CDR3 DNA reads TGTGCCAGCAGCGGCACGGGACAGGGGAGGGACATTCAGTACTTC. The encoded protein is CASSGTGQGRDIQYF.

The rearrangement links TRBV11-1 to TRBJ2-1, with 8 bases matching TRBD1. CDR3 size: 15 residues. The germline V gene encodes CDR1 SGHAT and CDR2 FQDESV (reference sequence). The V gene end was trimmed by 5 bases and the J gene end by 4 bases; junction bases not matched to a gene: 7. For the CDR3, the DNA is TGTGCCAGCAGCACCGGGACAGGTCAATACAATGAGCAGTTCTTC. Protein sequence: CASSTGTGQYNEQFF. The full variable domain, with the rest looked up from reference TRBV11-1 and TRBJ2-1, is EAEVAQSPRYKITEKSQAVAFWCDPISGHATLYWYRQILGQGPELLVQFQDESVVDDSQLPKDRFSAERLKGVDSTLKIQPAELGDSAMYLCASSTGTGQYNEQFFGPGTRLTVL.

In DNA, the CDR3 is TGTGCCAGCAGCTTAGCACTACAGGGAGGTAATTCACCCCTCCACTTT. Protein product: CASSLALQGGNSPLHF. The V and J genes are TRBV7-2 and TRBJ1-6, with TRBD1 as a possible D gene (6 bases). Trimming left V 0 bases short and J 6 bases short, with 12 bases between. The CDR3 has 16 residues. The germline V gene encodes CDR1 SGHTA and CDR2 FQGNSA. The variable domain in full, completed from reference TRBV7-2 and TRBJ1-6, reads GAGVSQSPSNKVTEKGKDVELRCDPISGHTALYWYRQSLGQGLEFLIYFQGNSAPDKSGLPSDRFSAERTGGSVSTLTIQRTQQEDSAVYLCASSLALQGGNSPLHFGNGTRLTVT.

This rearrangement joins TRBV6-5 to TRBJ2-1, with TRBD2 matching 12 bases. The CDR3 sequence is 16 residues long. Germline loops: CDR1 MNHEY, CDR2 SVGAGI. V lost 1 base and J lost 6; bases outside the gene matches: 4. CDR3 nucleotide sequence: TGTGCCAGCAGTTACTTAGGACTAGCGGGGTCCAATGAGCAGTTCTTC. It translates to CASSYLGLAGSNEQFF.